These 5 T cell receptor beta chains share one sample of origin, sequenced in a study of blood T cell repertoires in COVID-19. The repertoire was sequenced with immunoSEQ multiplex PCR; TCRdb's copy has only in-frame clones and lacks some. The data show approximately 70,000 clones, with 75% to 95% seen just once and under 15% held by the top ten. Material: peripheral blood. These receptor sequences come from a human donor with active COVID-19. The donor label of this sample is uncertain.

In regard to this clone: This specimen includes other DNA sequences encoding the same CDR3. The chain carries TRBV6-5 and TRBJ1-1; D remains ambiguous. Trimming removed 2 bases from V and 1 base from J, with 5 bases in between. This CDR3 comprises 13 residues. Per the germline V gene, CDR1 is MNHEY and CDR2 is SVGAGI. CDR3: CASSYRGNTEAFF. As DNA, the CDR3 is TGTGCCAGCAGTTACAGAGGGAACACTGAAGCTTTCTTT.

A note on this clone: The same CDR3 arises from other DNA sequences in this sample as well. This sequence joins TRBV19 and TRBJ2-3, with D possibly being TRBD1 (6 bases). There are 13 residues in the CDR3. Germline CDR1 LNHDA, CDR2 SQIVND (reference sequence). With 4 bases removed from V and 1 base from J, the gap between germline ends came to 6 bases. The CDR3 coding sequence is TGTGCCAGTAGTACAGGGGGCACAGATACGCAGTATTTT. This translates into CASSTGGTDTQYF.

V is TRBV5-1 and J is TRBJ1-2, with 7 bases matching TRBD1. The length of the CDR3 is 14 residues. Trimming removed 4 bases from V and 1 base from J; junction bases left unmatched: 4. Germline CDR1 reads SGHRS; CDR2 reads YFSETQ. The CDR3 nucleotides are TGCGCCAGCAGCCGGGACAGCCTTAACTATGGCTACACCTTC. This sequence encodes CASSRDSLNYGYTF.

The chain joins TRBV3-1 (or the pseudogene TRBV3-2) to TRBJ1-6; perhaps TRBD1 as D (5 bases). The CDR3 length is 14 residues. Germline lookup yields CDR1 LGHDT and CDR2 YNNKEL (reference sequence). V was trimmed by 4 bases and J by 12 bases, leaving 16 bases between them. The CDR3 region is CASSPRQPEVPLHF. The CDR3 region has the DNA TGTGCCAGCAGCCCTAGACAGCCCGAAGTACCCCTCCACTTT.

This chain links TRBV18 with TRBJ2-3, with D perhaps TRBD1 (5 bases). The CDR3 sequence is 13 residues long. Germline assignment: CDR1 KGHSH and CDR2 LQKENI. The V end lost 3 bases, the J end lost 1 base, and 5 bases lay between the germline ends. CDR3 DNA sequence: TGTGCCAGCTCACCCAGGGGCACAGATACGCAGTATTTT. It specifies CASSPRGTDTQYF.